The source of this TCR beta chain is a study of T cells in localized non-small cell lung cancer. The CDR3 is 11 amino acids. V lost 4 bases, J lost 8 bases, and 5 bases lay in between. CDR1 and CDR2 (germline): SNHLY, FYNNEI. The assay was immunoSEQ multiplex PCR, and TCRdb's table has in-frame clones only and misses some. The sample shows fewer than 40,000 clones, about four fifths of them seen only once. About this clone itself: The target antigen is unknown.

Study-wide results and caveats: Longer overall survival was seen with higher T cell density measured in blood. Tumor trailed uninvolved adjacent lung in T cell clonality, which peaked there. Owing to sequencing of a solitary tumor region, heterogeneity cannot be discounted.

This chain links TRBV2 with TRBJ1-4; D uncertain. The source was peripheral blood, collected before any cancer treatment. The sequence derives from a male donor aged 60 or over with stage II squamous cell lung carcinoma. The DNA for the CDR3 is TGTGCCAGCAGTGTGACGGAAAAACTGTTTTTT. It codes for CASSVTEKLFF.